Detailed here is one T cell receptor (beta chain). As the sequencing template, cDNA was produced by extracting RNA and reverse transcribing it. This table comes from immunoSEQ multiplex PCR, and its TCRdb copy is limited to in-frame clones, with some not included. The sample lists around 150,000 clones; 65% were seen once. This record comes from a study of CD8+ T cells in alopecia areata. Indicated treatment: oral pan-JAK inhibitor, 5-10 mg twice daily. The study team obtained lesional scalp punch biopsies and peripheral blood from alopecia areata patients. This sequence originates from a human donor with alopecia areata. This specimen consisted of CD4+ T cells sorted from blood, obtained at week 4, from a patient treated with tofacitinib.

The CDR3 loop is CASKRGSQETQYF. The CDR3 DNA reads as TGTGCCAGCAAGCGGGGCTCCCAAGAGACCCAGTACTTC. V and J are TRBV27 and TRBJ2-5, with TRBD2 matching 7 bases. V shed 7 bases, J shed 1 base, and the junction held 3 bases outside the gene matches. This CDR3 is built from 13 residues. Germline V CDR1 and CDR2: MNHEY, SMNVEV (reference sequence).